This T cell receptor (beta chain) was captured in a study of T-cell reconstitution after alpha-beta-depleted transplantation in children. V lost 4 bases, J lost 9 bases, and 8 bases stayed unmatched. CDR1 is SQVTM, CDR2 ANQGSEA, per germline. The CDR3 is 13 residues long. Study-level results: Reportedly, only several hundred clones from non-depleted graft cells drove alpha-beta T-cell counts at about two months. Diversity of TCRbeta at day 60 was high in some patients, arising from surviving recipient T cells and thymic progenitors. From newly produced T cells came most of the T-cell counts and diversity one year after transplant.

This clonotype was observed once. Its cognate antigen is unknown. The library targeted TCRbeta and was prepared with unique molecular identifiers. One entry per CDR3 protein results from TCRdb running MiXCR on the PCR reads. The sample carries 450,000 to 700,000 distinct CDR3 sequences, roughly 30% recorded once. The gene calls are TRBV29-1 and TRBJ2-4; TRBD2 matches 8 bases. Material: PBMCs, obtained before TCRalphabeta/CD19-depleted stem cell transplant. This TCR came from a boy younger than two with Wiskott-Aldrich syndrome, due to receive a stem cell transplant. CDR3 in DNA: TGCAGCGTTGGCGCGGGGGGCGGTGGCATTCAGTACTTC. Its protein product is CSVGAGGGGIQYF.